This T cell receptor (beta chain) was observed in a study of OX40 agonist ivuxolimab in advanced cancers. Study overall: Eligibility rules accepted prior anti-PD-1, anti-PD-L1 or anti-CTLA-4 therapy, and over 35% had some. Study-wide points: People who partly responded at 0.1-3.0 mg/kg had some of the least clonal expansion seen.

Worth noting for this clone: The antigen remains unidentified.

The investigators sampled blood at baseline, at cycle 4 day 1, and at cycle 7 day 1. Germline V lookup: CDR1 LGHNT, CDR2 FRNRAP. V was shortened by 7 bases and J by 4 bases, with 17 bases between the two germline ends. This CDR3 has 14 amino acids. Sequencing was performed with immunoSEQ multiplex PCR; in TCRdb, only in-frame clones are kept and a portion is missing. This table holds about 48,000 clones, over 75% found once. The sequence came from an adult with an advanced solid tumor such as melanoma, head and neck, liver or kidney cancer. The sequences come from CD4+ or CD8+ T cells sorted from blood, collected in a trial of the OX40 agonist ivuxolimab. The chain employs TRBV12-5 and TRBJ2-7; D is tentatively TRBD1 or TRBD2 (5 bases each). CDR3 sequence reads: CASDSPGTRYEQYF. CDR3 sequence (DNA): TGTGCTAGTGATTCCCCGGGGACCAGATACGAGCAGTACTTC.